Each of the 5 T cell receptor beta chains below was sequenced from the same sample in a study of blood T cells in healthy people across ages (dated by TCRdb to 2015 to 2017). Libraries were prepared through 5' RACE. Sequenced using an Illumina HiSeq 2500. The second PCR ran for roughly 7 to 12 cycles and used a J-beta primer mix along with a sample-barcoded 5' primer. The raw public data were reprocessed by TCRdb itself: fastp quality trimming at Q25, MiXCR clonotype calling, in-frame beta chains only. Rows with one shared CDR3 protein collapse into an entry with the most common genes and DNA. For this sample there are 710,000 or so distinct CDR3 sequences; about a third appear just once. 15% of the sample is taken by the ten largest. Sequencing used blood. Receptor source: a woman over 75 in good health. Donor details come from another sample of the same person, matched by shared clones.

In nucleotides, the CDR3 is TGTGCCATCAGTGATTACGGGAGGGCCGACAATGAGCAGTTCTTC. Amino acid sequence: CAISDYGRADNEQFF. The chain links TRBV10-3 to TRBJ2-1, with 8 bases fitting TRBD2. In germline, CDR1 is ENHRY, CDR2 SYGVKD. This CDR3 has 15 residues. The V gene end was trimmed by 3 bases and the J gene end by 5 bases; junction bases not matched to a gene: 6.

Ten or more counts support this clonotype. The V and J genes are TRBV2 and TRBJ2-1, with 9 bases lining up with TRBD1. Trimming removed 5 bases from V and 5 bases from J; junction bases left unmatched: 7. The CDR3 loop spans 15 amino acids. Germline loops: CDR1 SNHLY, CDR2 FYNNEI. The CDR3 region has the DNA TGTGCCAGCAGTACCGGGACAGGGACCAACAATGAGCAGTTCTTC. Protein product: CASSTGTGTNNEQFF.

This clonotype has just a few counts. This could be a read error, since a much larger clone is one nucleotide away. J is TRBJ2-7 and V is TRBV9; 12 bases are shared with TRBD2. With V trimmed by 4 bases and J by 7 bases, 12 bases remained unmatched. The CDR3 is 16 residues long. The V gene's germline CDR1 is SGDLS and CDR2 YYNGEE. DNA for the CDR3: TGTGCCAGCAGCTCCCGACTAGCGGGGGAGGTCAATGAGCAGTACTTC. Residues: CASSSRLAGEVNEQYF. The complete variable domain, with remaining parts taken from reference TRBV9 and TRBJ2-7, reads DSGVTQTPKHLITATGQRVTLRCSPRSGDLSVYWYQQSLDQGLQFLIQYYNGEERAKGNILERFSAQQFPDLHSELNLSSLELGDSALYFCASSSRLAGEVNEQYFGPGTRLTVT.

As concerns this clonotype: The CDR3 ends on some other residue instead of the conserved phenylalanine or tryptophan, so this is likely a read error. The DNA is omitted, as the CDR3 cannot be located on it reliably, and the CDR3 follows TCRdb's listing. This chain links TRBV5-1 with TRBJ2-5; the table's D call TRBD2 went unverified against the DNA. Germline CDR1 SGHRS, CDR2 YFSETQ. The CDR3 has 16 amino acids, counting both end residues. The CDR3 sequence: CASSLGQGPAQETRYI.

This clonotype appeared many times. Given a much more abundant clone one base away, this may be a read error. The rearrangement uses TRBV12-3 or TRBV12-4 and TRBJ2-6; 10 nucleotides agree with TRBD1. V lost 5 bases to trimming and J lost 5 bases; unmatched junction nucleotides: 6. This CDR3 has 16 amino acids. This CDR3 reads CASSRQGAIRANVLTF. The CDR3 DNA is TGTGCCAGCAGTAGACAGGGGGCAATTAGGGCCAACGTCCTGACTTTC.